The 26 T cell receptor beta chains given below trace back to one sample, sequenced in a study of blood T cell repertoires in COVID-19. The repertoire was sequenced with immunoSEQ multiplex PCR; TCRdb's copy has only in-frame clones and lacks some. This table holds about 78,000 clones, roughly nine tenths found once. The sequenced sample consisted of peripheral blood. Source of these receptors: an elderly woman with active or convalescent COVID-19.

This clone has a handful of counts. The rearrangement links TRBV7-9 to TRBJ2-7, with D possibly TRBD1 on 6 matching bases. This CDR3 has 14 residues. V was trimmed by 4 bases and J by 2 bases, leaving 12 bases between them. Germline CDR1 is SEHNR and CDR2 is FQNEAQ (reference sequence). The CDR3 protein is CASSSQGSAYEQYF. In nucleotides, the CDR3 is TGTGCCAGCAGCTCCCAGGGGTCCGCCTACGAGCAGTACTTC.

CDR3 loop: CATIRDSYNEQFF. The CDR3 nucleotides read TGTGCAACTATCCGGGACAGCTACAATGAGCAGTTCTTC. The V and J genes are TRBV27 and TRBJ2-1; 7 nucleotides align to TRBD1. Germline CDR1 is MNHEY and CDR2 is SMNVEV (reference sequence). The CDR3 spans 13 residues.

The chain is built from TRBV4-1 and TRBJ1-5; maybe TRBD1 (6 bases). In germline, CDR1 is MGHRA, CDR2 YSYEKL. The CDR3 is 17 amino acids. V lost 3 bases to trimming and J lost 0 bases, with 15 bases between them. The CDR3 is CASSHGQGLDSNQPQHF. Here the CDR3 DNA reads TGCGCCAGCAGCCATGGGCAGGGGTTGGATAGCAATCAGCCCCAGCATTTT.

J is TRBJ1-2 and V is TRBV19; 7 bases are shared with TRBD1. The CDR3 has 13 amino acids. V was clipped by 6 bases and J by 2 bases; unmatched bases: 3. In germline, CDR1 is LNHDA, CDR2 SQIVND (reference sequence). The CDR3 DNA reads TGTGCCAGTAGGATGACAGGGAACTATGGCTACACCTTC. It specifies CASRMTGNYGYTF.

CDR3 protein: CASSPERGEQYF. Here the CDR3 DNA reads TGCGCCAGCAGCCCGGAAAGAGGCGAGCAGTACTTC. The chain has TRBV5-1 and TRBJ2-7; D is ambiguous. The CDR3 loop spans 12 amino acids. Germline values: CDR1 SGHRS, CDR2 YFSETQ. Trimming left V 4 bases short and J 6 bases short, with 11 bases between. Complete variable domain (other parts from reference TRBV5-1 and TRBJ2-7): KAGVTQTPRYLIKTRGQQVTLSCSPISGHRSVSWYQQTPGQGLQFLFEYFSETQRNKGNFPGRFSGRQFSNSRSEMNVSTLELGDSALYLCASSPERGEQYFGPGTRLTVT.

This clone has only one observation. This chain uses TRBV11-2 with TRBJ2-7, with unresolved D. Per the germline V gene, CDR1 is SGHAT and CDR2 is FQNNGV. CDR3 length equals 16 residues. The V and J ends lost 2 bases and 1 base respectively, with 15 bases between them. The CDR3 nucleotides are TGTGCCAGCAGCTTAACCCACAGTGCAGGATCCTACGAGCAGTACTTC. Protein sequence: CASSLTHSAGSYEQYF.

This chain links TRBV10-3 with TRBJ2-5; D might be TRBD1 (6 bases). V was clipped by 0 bases and J by 4 bases, with 9 bases between them. This CDR3 has 14 amino acids. The germline V gene has CDR1 ENHRY and CDR2 SYGVKD. As DNA, the CDR3 is TGTGCCATCAGTGAGTCGGGGGCGGGAGAGACCCAGTACTTC. It yields the protein CAISESGAGETQYF.

This clone was seen just once. This chain links TRBV28 with TRBJ1-2; D perhaps matches TRBD1 (6 bases). CDR1 MDHEN and CDR2 SYDVKM come from the germline V gene. Between the trimmed V and J ends, which lost 7 bases and 5 bases, there was a span of 17 bases. This CDR3 is 14 amino acids long. CDR3 residues: CASTGGAGLYGYTF. CDR3 in DNA: TGTGCCAGCACTGGGGGCGCAGGGTTATATGGCTACACCTTC.

The chain recombines TRBV27 with TRBJ2-2; 14 bases line up with TRBD2. V shed 6 bases and J 5 bases; nucleotides not matched to a gene: 14. The germline V gene encodes CDR1 MNHEY and CDR2 SMNVEV (reference sequence). The CDR3 consists of 19 residues. The CDR3 DNA reads as TGTGCCAGCAGACTACCGGGACTAGCGGGAGCGGGGGGAACCGGGGAGCTGTTTTTT. Translation: CASRLPGLAGAGGTGELFF.

This chain joins TRBV7-2 and TRBJ2-7; 15 nucleotides line up with TRBD2. The V segment lost 4 bases and the J segment 3 bases; nucleotides outside the gene matches: 1. The CDR3 length is 15 residues. Per the germline V gene, CDR1 is SGHTA and CDR2 is FQGNSA. The CDR3 reads CASSWTSGGVYEQYF. As DNA, the CDR3 is TGTGCCAGCAGCTGGACTAGCGGGGGGGTCTACGAGCAGTACTTC.

The CDR3 bases are TGCGCCAGCAGTCCCTCCGGGACTAGCGGGACCAATGAGCAGTTCTTC. As protein: CASSPSGTSGTNEQFF. The V gene is TRBV5-1, the J gene TRBJ2-1; 13 bases align to TRBD2. This CDR3 contains 16 residues. Germline V gene lookup returns CDR1 SGHRS and CDR2 YFSETQ. Trimming at V came to 5 bases and at J to 6 bases, leaving 8 bases not matched to a gene.

The sample holds a few counts of this clone. The chain uses TRBV4-3 and TRBJ1-1; 7 bases match TRBD1. V shed 4 bases and J 0 bases; nucleotides not matched to a gene: 2. Germline assignment: CDR1 LGHNA and CDR2 YSLEER. The CDR3 consists of 14 residues. The CDR3 bases are TGCGCCAGCAGCCGGGGACAGTTGAACACTGAAGCTTTCTTT. Protein product: CASSRGQLNTEAFF.

This sequence joins TRBV5-4 and TRBJ2-3; the D gene is possibly TRBD1 (5 bases). CDR1 and CDR2 from the germline V gene are SGHNT and YYREEE (reference sequence). The CDR3 is 15 residues long. V was pared by 0 bases and J by 6 bases, with 14 bases between. CDR3: CASSLVGPGGDTQYF. The CDR3 nucleotides are TGTGCCAGCAGCTTGGTGGGGCCCGGTGGGGATACGCAGTATTTT.

J is TRBJ2-5 and V is TRBV5-8; 11 bases map to TRBD2. Germline CDR1 SGHTS, CDR2 YDEGEE. The trim removed 4 bases at V and 3 bases at J, leaving 17 bases unmatched. CDR3 length: 19 amino acids. CDR3 residues: CASSPGASGRWLQEETQYF. In nucleotides, the CDR3 is TGTGCCAGCAGCCCCGGGGCTAGCGGGAGGTGGCTGCAGGAAGAGACCCAGTACTTC.

The rearrangement links TRBV19 to TRBJ2-5; D is possibly TRBD2 (5 bases). CDR1 is LNHDA and CDR2 is SQIVND in the germline V gene (reference sequence). V was clipped by 3 bases and J by 5 bases, with 10 bases between them. The CDR3 loop spans 13 amino acids. CDR3 DNA sequence: TGTGCCAGTAGTATGGTACGAGGGGAGACCCAGTACTTC. This encodes CASSMVRGETQYF.

The CDR3 DNA is TGTGCCAGCCGACTGGGGGGACAGGGCTTCGAAGCTTTCTTT. Protein: CASRLGGQGFEAFF. This chain joins TRBV7-2 and TRBJ1-1; 9 nucleotides line up with TRBD1. This CDR3 is 14 amino acids long. Germline values: CDR1 SGHTA, CDR2 FQGNSA. The V gene end was trimmed by 8 bases and the J gene end by 8 bases; junction bases not matched to a gene: 12. The complete variable domain, with remaining parts taken from reference TRBV7-2 and TRBJ1-1, reads GAGVSQSPSNKVTEKGKDVELRCDPISGHTALYWYRQSLGQGLEFLIYFQGNSAPDKSGLPSDRFSAERTGGSVSTLTIQRTQQEDSAVYLCASRLGGQGFEAFFGQGTRLTVV.

This chain joins TRBV27 and TRBJ2-5, with 9 bases aligning to TRBD1. The CDR3 spans 14 residues. Germline CDR1 is MNHEY and CDR2 is SMNVEV (reference sequence). Losses at the gene ends were 5 bases for V and 7 bases for J; bases not matched to a gene: 8. Written as DNA, the CDR3 is TGTGCCAGCAGTCTAGGGACAGGGAGGGGGACCCAGTACTTC. It yields the protein CASSLGTGRGTQYF.

The rearrangement joins TRBV19 to TRBJ2-1; a possible D gene is TRBD1 (5 bases). Germline CDR1 reads LNHDA; CDR2 reads SQIVND (reference sequence). V was trimmed by 5 bases and J by 0 bases, leaving 8 bases between them. The CDR3 contains 14 residues. CDR3 sequence: CASSRRGSYNEQFF. CDR3 DNA sequence: TGTGCCAGTAGTCGTAGGGGCTCCTACAATGAGCAGTTCTTC.

V usage is TRBV7-8 and J usage is TRBJ2-5; D remains ambiguous. This CDR3 region has 16 residues. Germline values: CDR1 SGHVS, CDR2 FQNEAQ. V lost 5 bases and J lost 1, with 17 bases in between. CDR3 amino acids: CASSPSGYLSQETQYF. CDR3 sequence (DNA): TGTGCCAGCAGCCCTTCAGGTTATCTCAGCCAAGAGACCCAGTACTTC.

This chain joins TRBV7-9 and TRBJ2-1; D possibly corresponds to TRBD1 (5 bases). Trimming took off 2 bases at V and 7 bases at J, with 9 bases between the two ends. CDR1 and CDR2 (germline): SEHNR, FQNEAQ (reference sequence). The CDR3 length is 13 residues. The CDR3 bases are TGTGCCAGCAGCTTACAGGGAAGGAATGAGCAGTTCTTC. Protein sequence: CASSLQGRNEQFF.

The chain couples TRBV28 to TRBJ1-5; D remains ambiguous. V was pared by 5 bases and J by 7 bases, with 15 bases between. Germline assignment: CDR1 MDHEN and CDR2 SYDVKM. The CDR3 runs to 14 residues. The CDR3 sequence: CASSISGQWQPQHF. The CDR3 DNA follows: TGTGCCAGCAGTATATCTGGGCAGTGGCAGCCCCAGCATTTT.

The chain employs TRBV18 and TRBJ2-5, with TRBD1 as a possible D gene (5 bases). Germline V gene lookup returns CDR1 KGHSH and CDR2 LQKENI. V shed 2 bases and J shed 5 bases, with 12 bases lying between them. The CDR3 spans 14 residues. The DNA for the CDR3 is TGTGCCAGCTCACCAGGCTCGCCAGGGGAGACCCAGTACTTC. Its translation is CASSPGSPGETQYF.

The rearrangement uses TRBV19 and TRBJ2-2, with a weak D call TRBD1 (6 bases). This CDR3 comprises 16 residues. Trimming pared 3 bases from V and 1 base from J, leaving 12 bases between. Per germline, CDR1 LNHDA and CDR2 SQIVND (reference sequence). CDR3 amino acids: CASSMGTKRNTGELFF. The DNA of the CDR3 is TGTGCCAGTAGTATGGGGACAAAACGGAACACCGGGGAGCTGTTTTTT.

The V and J genes are TRBV5-4 and TRBJ2-1; D unresolved. V was clipped by 4 bases and J by 0 bases, with 8 bases between them. Germline assignment: CDR1 SGHNT and CDR2 YYREEE (reference sequence). The CDR3 is 14 residues long. CDR3 nucleotides: TGTGCCAGCAGCGCCCCAGGCTCCTACAATGAGCAGTTCTTC. This translates into CASSAPGSYNEQFF.

The V gene is TRBV4-3, the J gene TRBJ2-3; D is perhaps TRBD2 (6 bases). This CDR3 spans 16 amino acids. CDR1 and CDR2 from the germline V gene are LGHNA and YSLEER. Trimming left V 0 bases short and J 3 bases short, with 13 bases between. Here the CDR3 reads CASSQDHGGGTDTQYF. CDR3 nucleotide sequence: TGCGCCAGCAGCCAAGATCACGGGGGTGGGACAGATACGCAGTATTTT.

This sequence joins TRBV15 and TRBJ2-1, with no clear D. There are 12 residues in the CDR3. V shed 1 base and J shed 9 bases, with 7 bases lying between them. Germline-derived CDR1 and CDR2 are LNHNV and YYDKDF (reference sequence). The CDR3: CATSRARGEQFF. In DNA, the CDR3 is TGTGCCACCAGCAGAGCTAGAGGTGAGCAGTTCTTC.